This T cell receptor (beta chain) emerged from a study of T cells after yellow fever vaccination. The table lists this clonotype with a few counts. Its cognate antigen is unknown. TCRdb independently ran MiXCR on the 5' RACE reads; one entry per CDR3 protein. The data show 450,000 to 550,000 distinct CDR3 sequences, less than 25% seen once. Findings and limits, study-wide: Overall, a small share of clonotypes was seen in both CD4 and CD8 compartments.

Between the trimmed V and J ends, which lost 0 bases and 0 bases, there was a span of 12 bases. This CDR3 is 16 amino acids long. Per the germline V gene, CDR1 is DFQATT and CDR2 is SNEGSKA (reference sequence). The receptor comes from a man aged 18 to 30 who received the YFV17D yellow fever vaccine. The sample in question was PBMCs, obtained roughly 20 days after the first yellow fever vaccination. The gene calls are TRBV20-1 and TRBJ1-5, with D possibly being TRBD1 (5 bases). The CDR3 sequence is CSARDRSGYSNQPQHF. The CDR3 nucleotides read TGCAGTGCTAGAGATCGCTCAGGGTATAGCAATCAGCCCCAGCATTTT.